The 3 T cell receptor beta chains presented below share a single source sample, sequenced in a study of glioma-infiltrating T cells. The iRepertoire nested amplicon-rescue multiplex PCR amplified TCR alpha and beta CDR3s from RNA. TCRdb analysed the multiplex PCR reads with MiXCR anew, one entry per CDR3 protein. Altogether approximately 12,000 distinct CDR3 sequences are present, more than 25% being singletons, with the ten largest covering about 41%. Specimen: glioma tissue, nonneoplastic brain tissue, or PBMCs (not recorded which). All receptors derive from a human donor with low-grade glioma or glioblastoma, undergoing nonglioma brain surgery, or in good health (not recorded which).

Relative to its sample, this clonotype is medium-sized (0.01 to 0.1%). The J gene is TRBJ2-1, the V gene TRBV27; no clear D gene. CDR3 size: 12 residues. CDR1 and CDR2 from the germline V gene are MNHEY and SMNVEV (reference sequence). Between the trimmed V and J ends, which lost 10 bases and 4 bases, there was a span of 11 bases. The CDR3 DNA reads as TGTGCCACCGGAGAGAAATACAATGAGCAGTTCTTC. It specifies CATGEKYNEQFF.

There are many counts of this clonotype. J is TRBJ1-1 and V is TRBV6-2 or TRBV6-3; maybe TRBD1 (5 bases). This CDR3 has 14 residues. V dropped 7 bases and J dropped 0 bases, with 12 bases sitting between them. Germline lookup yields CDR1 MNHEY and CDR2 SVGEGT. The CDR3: CASTVTEMNTEAFF. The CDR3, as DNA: TGTGCCAGCACCGTGACAGAGATGAACACTGAAGCTTTCTTT.

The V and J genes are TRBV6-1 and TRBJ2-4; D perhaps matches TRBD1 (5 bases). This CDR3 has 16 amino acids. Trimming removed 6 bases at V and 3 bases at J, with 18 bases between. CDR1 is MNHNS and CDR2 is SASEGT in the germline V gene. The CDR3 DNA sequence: TGTGCCAGCAGCTTCGGGTCAGGGCTTGTCAAAAACATTCAGTACTTC. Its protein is CASSFGSGLVKNIQYF.